The 26 T cell receptor beta chains listed next were all sequenced from one sample in a study of blood T cells in healthy people across ages. Primers used in a second PCR of about 6 to 11 cycles were a sample-barcoded 5' primer and a J-beta primer mix. TCRdb re-analysed the 5' RACE reads in MiXCR, keeping a single row per CDR3 protein. The profile shows more than 1 million distinct CDR3 sequences, 45% of them singletons. The sequencing sample was made of blood. The receptors were gathered from a woman aged 60-75 years in good health.

The J gene is TRBJ2-1, the V gene TRBV6-2 or TRBV6-3, with D maybe TRBD1 (6 bases). The CDR3 sequence is 13 residues long. CDR1 and CDR2 (germline): MNHEY, SVGEGT. With 3 bases removed from V and 15 bases from J, the gap between germline ends came to 18 bases. CDR3 DNA: TGTGCCAGCAGTTATTCAGGGGTCCCGGTAAGGTTCTTC. It yields the protein CASSYSGVPVRFF.

This clonotype was counted a single time. The CDR3 reads CASSRGLAGEAKYF. As DNA, the CDR3 is TGCGCCAGCAGCAGGGGACTAGCGGGAGAGGCAAAGTACTTC. This sequence joins TRBV5-1 and TRBJ2-7, with 14 positions matching TRBD2. This CDR3 is built from 14 residues. The J segment lost 11 bases and the V segment lost 4 bases, leaving 8 bases of the junction unmatched. Germline lookup yields CDR1 SGHRS and CDR2 YFSETQ.

CDR3 sequence reads: CAISDGSSTDTQYF. DNA of the CDR3: TGTGCCATCAGTGATGGATCTAGCACAGATACGCAGTATTTT. V gene TRBV10-3 combines with J gene TRBJ2-3; D unclear. The CDR3 loop spans 14 amino acids. CDR1 is ENHRY and CDR2 is SYGVKD in the germline V gene. Trimming left V 3 bases short and J 0 bases short, with 7 bases between.

The CDR3 loop is CSAHMQGYGSYEQYF. In DNA form, the CDR3 reads TGCAGTGCTCACATGCAGGGATACGGATCCTACGAGCAGTACTTC. V and J are TRBV20-1 and TRBJ2-7; D is perhaps TRBD1 (5 bases). The CDR3 covers 15 residues. Germline V lookup: CDR1 DFQATT, CDR2 SNEGSKA (reference sequence). Trimming left V 5 bases short and J 1 base short, with 18 bases between.

This clonotype has only a few counts. V is TRBV2 and J is TRBJ2-7; TRBD1 agrees at 7 bases. This CDR3 is 12 amino acids long. After removal of 7 bases from V and 2 bases from J, the junction contained 2 bases not matched to a gene. Germline assignment: CDR1 SNHLY and CDR2 FYNNEI. CDR3 in DNA: TGTGCCAGCATGGACAGGACCTACGAGCAGTACTTC. Amino acid sequence: CASMDRTYEQYF.

The chain joins TRBV10-3 to TRBJ2-7, with D unresolved. The CDR3 consists of 13 residues. Trimming stripped 3 bases from V and 5 bases from J, with 11 bases between. The germline CDR1 and CDR2 sequences are ENHRY and SYGVKD. CDR3 amino acids: CAISEGQINEQYF. The CDR3 nucleotides are TGTGCCATCAGTGAAGGCCAGATCAACGAGCAGTACTTC.

This clonotype was seen only a few times. This rearrangement joins TRBV20-1 to TRBJ2-7, with D tentatively TRBD1 (7 bases). This CDR3 region has 13 residues. CDR1 and CDR2 from the germline V gene are DFQATT and SNEGSKA (reference sequence). Deletions cut 6 bases from V and 4 bases from J, with 16 bases between. The CDR3 is CSAAQTGRYEQYF. CDR3 bases: TGCAGTGCAGCCCAGACAGGGAGGTACGAGCAGTACTTC.

This clonotype was counted between two and nine times. The chain carries TRBV27 and TRBJ2-7; 9 bases agree with TRBD2. Germline assignment: CDR1 MNHEY and CDR2 SMNVEV (reference sequence). The V segment lost 6 bases and the J segment 4 bases; nucleotides outside the gene matches: 13. CDR3 size: 16 residues. For the CDR3, the DNA is TGTGCCAGCAGCCTGGCGGGGGGGCGGGGTCCTTACGAGCAGTACTTC. The encoded protein is CASSLAGGRGPYEQYF.

This clonotype was counted only a few times. V is TRBV9 and J is TRBJ1-4; the match to TRBD1 covers 7 bases. J was trimmed by 3 bases and V by 5 bases; bases with no gene match: 10. The CDR3 has 16 amino acids. Germline CDR1 reads SGDLS; CDR2 reads YYNGEE. The CDR3 here is CASSKLPGQPNEKLFF. CDR3 bases: TGTGCCAGCAGTAAACTCCCGGGACAGCCTAATGAAAAACTGTTTTTT.

This chain joins TRBV27 and TRBJ2-1; D may be TRBD1 (6 bases). CDR1 MNHEY and CDR2 SMNVEV come from the germline V gene (reference sequence). The CDR3 is 14 amino acids. V was clipped by 2 bases and J by 7 bases, with 12 bases between them. CDR3 in amino acids: CASSLVTGSNEQFF. The DNA of the CDR3 is TGTGCCAGCAGTTTAGTAACAGGGTCGAATGAGCAGTTCTTC.

The gene calls are TRBV6-1 and TRBJ2-2; 8 bases match TRBD1. CDR1 MNHNS and CDR2 SASEGT come from the germline V gene. The CDR3 is made up of 16 amino acids. Trimming cost V 6 bases and J 4 bases; bases outside gene matches: 10. The DNA for the CDR3 is TGTGCCAGCAGACCTAGGACAGGGATGGTCACCGGGGAGCTGTTTTTT. It yields the protein CASRPRTGMVTGELFF.

This clonotype was seen a handful of times. The chain joins TRBV25-1 to TRBJ2-5; D not certain. V gave up 10 bases and J gave up 5 bases, with 17 bases separating them. Germline assignment: CDR1 MGHDK and CDR2 SYGVNS. The CDR3 spans 13 residues. CDR3: CANVPGLPETQYF. The CDR3 DNA sequence: TGTGCCAACGTGCCGGGTTTGCCCGAGACCCAGTACTTC.

This clonotype was observed a handful of times. The chain uses TRBV9 and TRBJ2-3; perhaps TRBD2 as D (7 bases). V lost 7 bases and J lost 2, with 11 bases in between. Germline assignment: CDR1 SGDLS and CDR2 YYNGEE. The CDR3 length is 13 residues. The CDR3 DNA reads TGTGCCAGCGCGGGGGCCCACACAGATACGCAGTATTTT. Its translation: CASAGAHTDTQYF.

At least ten counts were recorded for this clonotype. This rearrangement joins TRBV29-1 to TRBJ2-7; 9 bases match TRBD2. The germline V gene encodes CDR1 SQVTM and CDR2 ANQGSEA. The CDR3 runs 13 residues. With 6 bases clipped from V and 7 bases from J, the junction kept 10 bases outside the gene matches. As DNA, the CDR3 is TGCAGCGTCTACCGACTCGCGGGGGGGGAGCAGTACTTC. Translating it yields CSVYRLAGGEQYF.

The chain links TRBV20-1 to TRBJ1-4; D not resolved. CDR3 length: 15 residues. From germline, CDR1 is DFQATT and CDR2 SNEGSKA (reference sequence). With 0 bases removed from V and 5 bases from J, the gap between germline ends came to 13 bases. For the CDR3, the DNA is TGCAGTGCTAGAGATAGTGGCAGGCTCAATGAAAAACTGTTTTTT. Protein: CSARDSGRLNEKLFF.

The chain uses TRBV20-1 and TRBJ2-1; TRBD1 agrees at 8 bases. CDR3 length: 15 amino acids. Germline V gene data show CDR1 as DFQATT and CDR2 as SNEGSKA (reference sequence). V trimming: 4 bases; J trimming: 7 bases; junction bases outside the gene matches: 12. The DNA for the CDR3 is TGCAGTGCTAATCCATGGCAGGGGGCGCGAAATGAGCAGTTCTTC. Amino acids: CSANPWQGARNEQFF.

The chain combines TRBV7-9 with TRBJ2-3, with D possibly being TRBD2 (5 bases). The CDR3 has 15 amino acids. V lost 2 bases to trimming and J lost 6 bases, with 15 bases between them. Germline-derived CDR1 and CDR2 are SEHNR and FQNEAQ (reference sequence). CDR3 amino acids: CASSLINWETDTQYF. The CDR3 region has the DNA TGTGCCAGCAGCTTAATCAACTGGGAGACGGATACGCAGTATTTT.

This chain uses TRBV2 with TRBJ2-1; maybe TRBD2 (5 bases). Trimming removed 7 bases at V and 4 bases at J, with 8 bases between. The CDR3 is 12 amino acids. The germline V gene has CDR1 SNHLY and CDR2 FYNNEI. Written as DNA, the CDR3 is TGTGCCAGCATAGGGAGTTACAATGAGCAGTTCTTC. Translation gives CASIGSYNEQFF.

This clonotype was recorded at least ten times. The gene calls are TRBV20-1 and TRBJ2-7, with D hard to call. The CDR3 loop spans 14 amino acids. Trimming removed 3 bases from V and 5 bases from J, with 17 bases in between. The germline gives CDR1 DFQATT, CDR2 SNEGSKA (reference sequence). The CDR3 reads CSASGSISLHEQYF. CDR3 bases: TGCAGTGCTAGTGGGTCAATCTCCCTCCACGAGCAGTACTTC.

The chain combines TRBV7-8 with TRBJ2-1; TRBD2 matches at 9 bases. Trimming took 2 bases from V and 2 from J; bases not matched to a gene: 4. The CDR3 totals 16 residues. In germline, CDR1 is SGHVS, CDR2 FQNEAQ. The CDR3 bases are TGTGCCAGCAGCTTACTCAGACTAGCGGCCTACAATGAGCAGTTCTTC. Residues: CASSLLRLAAYNEQFF.

V usage is TRBV6-5 and J usage is TRBJ1-1; the D gene is possibly TRBD1 (5 bases). Germline CDR1 is MNHEY and CDR2 is SVGAGI. The CDR3 length is 13 residues. The V end was cut by 9 bases, the J end by 10 bases, with 21 bases between. DNA of the CDR3: TGTGCCAGTAGCGGAGGGGATTCTCAGGTAGCTTTCTTT. It codes for CASSGGDSQVAFF.

There are a few counts of this clonotype. The chain joins TRBV24-1 to TRBJ2-7; D might be TRBD1 or TRBD2, each matching 5 bases. Germline CDR1 is KGHDR and CDR2 is SFDVKD. Trimming pared 5 bases from V and 0 bases from J, leaving 13 bases between. The CDR3 is 15 amino acids. The CDR3 region has the DNA TGTGCCACCAGTGTGGGGACGGGATCCTCCTACGAGCAGTACTTC. It translates to CATSVGTGSSYEQYF.

The chain has TRBV7-2 and TRBJ2-7; TRBD1 agrees at 9 bases. V dropped 6 bases and J dropped 7; count of bases not matched to a gene: 13. The CDR3 is 15 amino acids. The germline V gene encodes CDR1 SGHTA and CDR2 FQGNSA. CDR3 DNA: TGTGCCAGCAGACGGGACAGGGTGAATGTGGGGGAGCAGTACTTC. Its translation: CASRRDRVNVGEQYF.

V usage is TRBV9 and J usage is TRBJ2-1, with D maybe TRBD1 (8 bases). The CDR3 runs 14 residues. The germline V and J ends were trimmed by 3 bases and 9 bases, with 16 bases remaining between them. Germline lookup yields CDR1 SGDLS and CDR2 YYNGEE. Here the CDR3 DNA reads TGTGCCAGCAGCGGCGTAACAGGGGGGGGTGAGCAGTTCTTC. This encodes CASSGVTGGGEQFF.

This clonotype turned up a few times. This chain connects TRBV9 to TRBJ2-7; 7 nucleotides match TRBD1. The length of the CDR3 is 16 residues. The V gene's germline CDR1 is SGDLS and CDR2 YYNGEE. The V and J ends lost 3 bases and 2 bases, in that order; junction bases with no gene match: 11. The chain's CDR3 is CASSAARDSITYEQYF. The DNA of the CDR3 is TGTGCCAGCAGCGCAGCCAGGGACAGTATAACCTACGAGCAGTACTTC.

About this clonotype: This may come from a read error, since a much larger clone is one base off. The chain combines TRBV29-1 with TRBJ2-7; D call uncertain. CDR1 is SQVTM, CDR2 ANQGSEA, per germline. Trimming removed 4 bases at V and 2 bases at J, with 6 bases between. The CDR3 covers 11 residues. In DNA, the CDR3 is TGCAGCGTTGTGTCAGCCTACGAGCAGTACTTC. This gives the protein CSVVSAYEQYF.